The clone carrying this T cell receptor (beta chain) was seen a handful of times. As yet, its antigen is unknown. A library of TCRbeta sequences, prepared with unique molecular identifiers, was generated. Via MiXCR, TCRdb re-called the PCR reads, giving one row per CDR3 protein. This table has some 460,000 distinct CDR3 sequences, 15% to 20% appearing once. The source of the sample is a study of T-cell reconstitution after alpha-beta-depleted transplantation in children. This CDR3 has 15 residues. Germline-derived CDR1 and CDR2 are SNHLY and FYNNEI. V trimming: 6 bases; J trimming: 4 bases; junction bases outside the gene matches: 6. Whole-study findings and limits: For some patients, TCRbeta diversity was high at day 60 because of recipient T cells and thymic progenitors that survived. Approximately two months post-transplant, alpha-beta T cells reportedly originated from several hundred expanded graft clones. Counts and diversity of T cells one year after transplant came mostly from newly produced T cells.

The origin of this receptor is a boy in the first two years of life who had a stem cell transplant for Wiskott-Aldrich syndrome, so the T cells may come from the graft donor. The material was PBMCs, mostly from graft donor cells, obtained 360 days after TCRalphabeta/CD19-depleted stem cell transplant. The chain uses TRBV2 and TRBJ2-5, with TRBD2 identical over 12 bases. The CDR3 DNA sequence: TGTGCCAGCAGGGAGATACTAGCGGGAGGAGAGACCCAGTACTTC. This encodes CASREILAGGETQYF.